This T cell receptor beta chain was observed in a study of blood T cell repertoires in COVID-19 (dated by TCRdb to the early 2020s). In terms of the full investigation: The collaborator samples originated in the United States, Italy and Spain and spanned the acute and convalescent phases of COVID-19. The prospective study material was composed of cDNA or gDNA derived from T cells, B-cell-depleted T cells, or PBMCs. The dataset comprised deeply sampled blood TCRbeta repertoires from subjects exposed to, actively infected with, or recovered from COVID-19. The repertoires were made available in a free public database intended to serve as a resource for research on the immune response to SARS-CoV-2. The samples were drawn from two sources: the first 160 participants of the ongoing ImmuneRACE study, and approximately 1,300 subjects contributed by 6 global collaborators. A de-identified subject ID, COVID-19 status, age in years and sex were almost always included in the sample metadata. Where available, HLA class I and class II types were taken from metadata supplied by the sample provider and were not determined by assay-based typing.

For this clone: Its antigen is not yet known. Per-base quality was not reported, and no clone a single base away is much larger than it.

A second Seattle source provided samples from volunteer blood donors who had recovered from COVID-19. Each collaborating institution followed its own protocols to collect whole blood in K2EDTA tubes. For TCRbeta analysis, collaborators shipped samples as frozen whole blood, isolated PBMCs, or DNA extracted from either of those sample types. The CDR3 has 15 amino acids, counting the end cysteine and phenylalanine. The entry retains the CDR3 DNA only, 45 bases that are in frame from base 1. CDR1 and CDR2, per the germline V gene, are SGHRS and YFSETQ. Between the V and J ends, shortened by 4 bases and 0 bases respectively, the junction contains 13 bases. The immunoSEQ Assay, a bias-controlled multiplex PCR, was used to amplify TCRbeta CDR3 regions from genomic DNA. In the original analysis: The number of nucleated cells in each sample was estimated from the amplification of reference gene primers within the assay. To quantify the absolute abundance of each unique TCRbeta CDR3 rearrangement, sequence reads were collapsed and filtered. For each sample, productive Simpson clonality was calculated as the square root of Simpson's diversity index over productive rearrangements. The table comes from immuneACCESS by way of TCRdb, which keeps in-frame sequences with V and J called. Part of the clones is missing from these tables; in studies checked, under half for an unresolved V gene and the rest for unknown reasons. V, J and clone size are those of that table, while D and trimming were read from the DNA. For this sample there are about 260,000 clones; about nine tenths appear just once. Over 1.2% of the sample lies in the top ten.

What the study reported, not specific to this receptor: The quantity of clinical and demographic metadata differed by source and by participant and was supplied without curation.

Sequenced input: peripheral blood. This receptor was taken from a woman aged 35 to 49 who had recovered from COVID-19. The rearrangement joined TRBV5-1 to TRBJ2-5, and the D gene may be TRBD1, 5 bases matching. In nucleotides, the sequence is TGCGCCAGCAGCCCCTCCCGACAGAACCAAGAGACCCAGTACTTC. It translates as CASSPSRQNQETQYF.